The entry below describes one T cell receptor (beta chain). Antigen specificity is unknown. These data are taken from a study of response to subunit inactivated influenza vaccine. Regarding the study as a whole: It was the authors' suggestion that each seasonal influenza vaccination recruits few new T cells.

Per the germline V gene, CDR1 is MRHNA and CDR2 is SNTAGT. Between the trimmed V and J ends, which lost 4 bases and 5 bases, there was a span of 15 bases. The CDR3 consists of 16 residues. Each CDR3 protein is one row after TCRdb ran MiXCR on the RT-PCR reads. The sample contains 200,000 to 250,000 distinct CDR3 sequences, 10% to 15% of which appear only once. This chain links TRBV6-4 with TRBJ1-6, with a possible D match to TRBD1 (5 bases). This specimen consisted of non-naive T cells sorted from PBMCs, obtained about 14 days before vaccination. The origin of this receptor is a man aged 45-60 years who received an inactivated influenza vaccine. In DNA, the CDR3 is TGTGCCAGCAGTGGGGGGAGAGCCGATGATAATTCACCCCTCCACTTT. Protein: CASSGGRADDNSPLHF.